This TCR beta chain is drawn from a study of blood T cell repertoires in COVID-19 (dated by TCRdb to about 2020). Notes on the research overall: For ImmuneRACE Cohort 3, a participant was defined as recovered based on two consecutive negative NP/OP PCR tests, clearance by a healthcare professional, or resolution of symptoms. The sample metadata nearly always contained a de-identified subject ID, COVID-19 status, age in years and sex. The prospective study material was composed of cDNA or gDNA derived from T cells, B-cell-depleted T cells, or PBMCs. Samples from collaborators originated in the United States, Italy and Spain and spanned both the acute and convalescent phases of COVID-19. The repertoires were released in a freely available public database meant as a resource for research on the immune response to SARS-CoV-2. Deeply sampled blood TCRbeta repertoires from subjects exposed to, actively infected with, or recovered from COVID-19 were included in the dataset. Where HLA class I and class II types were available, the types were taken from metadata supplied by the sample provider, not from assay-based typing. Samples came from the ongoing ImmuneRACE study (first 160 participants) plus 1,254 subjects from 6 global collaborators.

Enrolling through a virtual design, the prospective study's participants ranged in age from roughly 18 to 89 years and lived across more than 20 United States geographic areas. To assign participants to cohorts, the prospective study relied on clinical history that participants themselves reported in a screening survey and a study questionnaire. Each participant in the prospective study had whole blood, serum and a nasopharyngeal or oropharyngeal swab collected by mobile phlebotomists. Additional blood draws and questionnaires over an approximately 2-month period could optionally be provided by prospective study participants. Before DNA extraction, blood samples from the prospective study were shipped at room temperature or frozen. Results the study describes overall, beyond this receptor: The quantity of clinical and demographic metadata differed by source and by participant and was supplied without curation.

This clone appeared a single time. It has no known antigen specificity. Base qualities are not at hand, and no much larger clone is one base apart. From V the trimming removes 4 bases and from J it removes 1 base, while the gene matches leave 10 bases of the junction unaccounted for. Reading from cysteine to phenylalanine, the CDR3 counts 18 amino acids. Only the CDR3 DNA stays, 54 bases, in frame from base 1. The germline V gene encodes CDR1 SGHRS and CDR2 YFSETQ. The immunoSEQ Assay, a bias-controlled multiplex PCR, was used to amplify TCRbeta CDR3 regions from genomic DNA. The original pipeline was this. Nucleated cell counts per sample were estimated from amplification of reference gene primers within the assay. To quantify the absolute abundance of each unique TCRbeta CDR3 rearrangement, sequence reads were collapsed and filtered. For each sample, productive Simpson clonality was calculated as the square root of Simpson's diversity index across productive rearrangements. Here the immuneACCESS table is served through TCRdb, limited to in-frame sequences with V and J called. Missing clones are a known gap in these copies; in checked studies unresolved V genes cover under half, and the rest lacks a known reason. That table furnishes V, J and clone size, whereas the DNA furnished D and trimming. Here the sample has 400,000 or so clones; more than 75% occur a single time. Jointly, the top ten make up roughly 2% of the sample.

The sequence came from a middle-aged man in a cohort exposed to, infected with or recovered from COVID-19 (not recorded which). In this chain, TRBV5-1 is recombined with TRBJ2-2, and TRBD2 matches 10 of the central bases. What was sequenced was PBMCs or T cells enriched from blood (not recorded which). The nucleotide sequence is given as TGCGCCAGCAGCGGAACGAAAAGCGGGAGGGAGAACACCGGGGAGCTGTTTTTT. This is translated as CASSGTKSGRENTGELFF.